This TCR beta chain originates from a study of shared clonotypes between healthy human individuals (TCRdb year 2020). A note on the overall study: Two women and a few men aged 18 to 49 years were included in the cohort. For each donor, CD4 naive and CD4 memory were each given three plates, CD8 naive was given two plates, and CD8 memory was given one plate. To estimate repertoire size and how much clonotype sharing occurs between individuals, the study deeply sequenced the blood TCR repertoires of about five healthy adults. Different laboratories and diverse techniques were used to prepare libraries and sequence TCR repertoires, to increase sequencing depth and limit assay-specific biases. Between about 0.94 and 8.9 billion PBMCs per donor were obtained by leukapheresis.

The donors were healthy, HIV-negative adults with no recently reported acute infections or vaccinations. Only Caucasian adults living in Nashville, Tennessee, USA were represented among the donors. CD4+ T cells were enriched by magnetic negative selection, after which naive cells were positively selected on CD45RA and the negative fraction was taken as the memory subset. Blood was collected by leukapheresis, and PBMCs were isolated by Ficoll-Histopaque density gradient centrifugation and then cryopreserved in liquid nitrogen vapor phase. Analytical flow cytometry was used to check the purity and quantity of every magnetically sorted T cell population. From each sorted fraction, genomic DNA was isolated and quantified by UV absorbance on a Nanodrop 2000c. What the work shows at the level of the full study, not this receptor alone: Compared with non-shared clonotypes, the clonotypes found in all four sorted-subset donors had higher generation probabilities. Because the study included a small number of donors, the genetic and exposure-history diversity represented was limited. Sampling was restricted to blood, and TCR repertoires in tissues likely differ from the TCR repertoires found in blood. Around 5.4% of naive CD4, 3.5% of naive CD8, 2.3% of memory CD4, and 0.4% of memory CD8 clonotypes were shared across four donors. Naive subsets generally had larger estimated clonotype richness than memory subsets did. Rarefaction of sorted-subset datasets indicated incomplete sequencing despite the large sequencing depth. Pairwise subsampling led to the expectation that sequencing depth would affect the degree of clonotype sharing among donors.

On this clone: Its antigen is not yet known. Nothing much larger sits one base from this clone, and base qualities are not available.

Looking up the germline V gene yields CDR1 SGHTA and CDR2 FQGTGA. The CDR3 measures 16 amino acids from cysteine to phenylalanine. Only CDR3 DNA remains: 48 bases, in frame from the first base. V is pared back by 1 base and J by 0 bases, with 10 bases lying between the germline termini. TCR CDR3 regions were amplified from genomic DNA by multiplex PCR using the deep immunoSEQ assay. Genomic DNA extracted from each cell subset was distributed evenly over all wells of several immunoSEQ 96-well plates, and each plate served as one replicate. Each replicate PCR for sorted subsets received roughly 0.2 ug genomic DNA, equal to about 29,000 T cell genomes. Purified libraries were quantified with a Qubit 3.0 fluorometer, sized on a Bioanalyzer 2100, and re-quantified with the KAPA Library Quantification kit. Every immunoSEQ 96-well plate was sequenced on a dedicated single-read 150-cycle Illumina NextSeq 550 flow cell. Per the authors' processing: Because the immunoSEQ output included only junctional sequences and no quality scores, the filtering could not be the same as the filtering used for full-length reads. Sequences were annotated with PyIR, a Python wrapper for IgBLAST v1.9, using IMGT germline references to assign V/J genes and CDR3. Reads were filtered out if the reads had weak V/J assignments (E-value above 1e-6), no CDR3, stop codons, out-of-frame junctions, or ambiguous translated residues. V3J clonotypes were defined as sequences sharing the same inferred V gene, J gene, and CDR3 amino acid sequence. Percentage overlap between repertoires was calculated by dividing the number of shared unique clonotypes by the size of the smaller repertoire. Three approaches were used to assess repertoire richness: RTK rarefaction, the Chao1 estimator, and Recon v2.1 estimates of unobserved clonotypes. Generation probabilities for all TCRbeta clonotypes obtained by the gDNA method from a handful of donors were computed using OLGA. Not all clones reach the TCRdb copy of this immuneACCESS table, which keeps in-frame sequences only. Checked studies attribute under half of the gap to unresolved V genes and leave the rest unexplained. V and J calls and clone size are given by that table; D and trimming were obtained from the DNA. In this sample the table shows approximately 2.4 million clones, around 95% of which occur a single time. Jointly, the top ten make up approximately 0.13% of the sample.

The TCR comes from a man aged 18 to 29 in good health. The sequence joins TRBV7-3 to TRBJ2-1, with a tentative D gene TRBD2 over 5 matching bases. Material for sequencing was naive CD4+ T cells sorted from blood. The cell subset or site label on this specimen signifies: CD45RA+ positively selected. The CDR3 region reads CASSLSGLSSYNEQFF. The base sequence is TGTGCCAGCAGCTTAAGCGGGTTGAGCTCCTACAATGAGCAGTTCTTC.